The rows below give T cell receptor beta chains drawn from one sample of a study of blood T cell repertoires in COVID-19. The table came from immunoSEQ multiplex PCR; TCRdb's copy has only in-frame clones and leaves some out. The profile covers about 120,000 clones, with roughly 87% appearing a single time and 4% to 5% taken by the ten largest. Material for sequencing was peripheral blood. Source of these receptors: a human donor in a cohort sampled during active COVID-19. CDR3s include the opening cysteine and the closing phenylalanine or tryptophan. D genes are given only for firm matches. Not all rows give a size; the values are once, few, many and, for expanded clones, a class.

V	J	length	D	size	CDR3	DNA
TRBV9	TRBJ1-1	15	TRBD1	NA	CASSPGQGGNTEAFF	TGTGCCAGCAGCCCGGGACAGGGGGGGAACACTGAAGCTTTCTTT
TRBV5-1	TRBJ2-2	15	TRBD2	NA	CASVPLAGGTGELFF	TGCGCCAGCGTACCTCTAGCGGGAGGCACCGGGGAGCTGTTTTTT
TRBV19	TRBJ1-2	16	TRBD1	once	CASFGGEGTDNYGYTF	TGTGCCAGTTTCGGGGGAGAGGGGACAGATAACTATGGCTACACCTTC
TRBV6-2/TRBV6-3	TRBJ1-2	17	TRBD1	NA	CASSFPSRGQERAGYTF	TGTGCCAGCAGTTTCCCCTCTAGGGGACAGGAGCGGGCCGGCTACACCTTC
TRBV7-3	TRBJ1-5	13	TRBD1	few	CASSAHRGQPQHF	TGTGCCAGCAGCGCCCACAGGGGTCAGCCCCAGCATTTT
TRBV18	TRBJ2-3	17	TRBD1	NA	CASSPLRAGQGRDTQYF	TGTGCCAGCTCACCACTAAGAGCGGGACAGGGGAGAGATACGCAGTATTTT
TRBV9	TRBJ2-5	15	TRBD2	medium-sized	CASSESNSGTETQYF	TGTGCCAGCAGCGAGTCGAATAGCGGGACCGAGACCCAGTACTTC
TRBV27	TRBJ1-5	14	NA	NA	CASSFGGSNQPQHF	TGTGCCAGCAGTTTCGGGGGTAGTAATCAGCCCCAGCATTTT
TRBV29-1	TRBJ1-5	16	NA	NA	CSVEVGGGVGDQPQHF	TGCAGCGTTGAAGTGGGTGGCGGAGTGGGAGATCAGCCCCAGCATTTT
TRBV10-3	TRBJ2-7	14	NA	NA	CAISDMGGTYEQYF	TGTGCCATCAGTGACATGGGGGGAACCTACGAGCAGTACTTC
TRBV29-1	TRBJ2-1	14	NA	NA	CSVEDHPAYNEQFF	TGCAGCGTTGAAGATCACCCAGCCTACAATGAGCAGTTCTTC
TRBV5-1	TRBJ2-5	15	TRBD2	once	CASSLPSGGQETQYF	TGCGCCAGCAGCTTGCCTAGCGGGGGACAAGAGACCCAGTACTTC
TRBV11-2	TRBJ1-1	16	NA	NA	CASSLLLRGTNTEAFF	TGTGCCAGCAGCTTATTACTCAGGGGTACGAACACTGAAGCTTTCTTT
TRBV30	TRBJ1-4	14	TRBD1	NA	CAWNLGTGSEKLFF	TGTGCCTGGAACCTCGGGACAGGGTCTGAAAAACTGTTTTTT
TRBV5-6	TRBJ2-3	16	TRBD2	NA	CASSRGLAGGTDTQYF	TGTGCCAGCAGCCGTGGACTAGCGGGAGGCACAGATACGCAGTATTTT
TRBV19	TRBJ2-5	16	TRBD2	NA	CASSSRLAGVRETQYF	TGTGCCAGTAGTTCCCGACTAGCGGGGGTCCGAGAGACCCAGTACTTC
TRBV7-9	TRBJ2-5	14	NA	few	CASSQQQGSKTQYF	TGTGCCAGCAGCCAACAGCAGGGCTCGAAGACCCAGTACTTC
TRBV5-4	TRBJ2-7	14	NA	once	CASSLWQANYEQYF	TGTGCCAGCAGCTTGTGGCAGGCCAACTACGAGCAGTACTTC
TRBV5-4	TRBJ2-7	14	TRBD2	few	CASSGLAAADEQYF	TGTGCCAGCAGCGGGCTAGCGGCCGCGGACGAGCAGTACTTC
TRBV5-4	TRBJ1-1	16	TRBD1	NA	CASSSTGQGLGTEAFF	TGTGCCAGCAGCTCAACTGGACAGGGCCTGGGCACTGAAGCTTTCTTT
TRBV4-1	TRBJ1-3	13	NA	NA	CASSLGQLNTIYF	TGCGCCAGCAGCCTTGGACAGTTGAACACCATATATTTT
TRBV4-2	TRBJ2-2	15	TRBD1	NA	CASSRTGGNTGELFF	TGTGCCAGCAGCCGGACAGGTGGAAACACCGGGGAGCTGTTTTTT
TRBV27	TRBJ2-6	11	NA	NA	CATLRANVLTF	TGTGCCACCCTCCGGGCCAACGTCCTGACTTTC
TRBV27	TRBJ2-3	17	TRBD2	NA	CASSRGLAGGRADTQYF	TGTGCCAGCAGCCGCGGCCTGGCGGGGGGCAGGGCTGATACGCAGTATTTT
TRBV19	TRBJ2-2	15	NA	once	CASSIAAVTTGELFF	TGTGCCAGTAGTATAGCCGCGGTAACCACCGGGGAGCTGTTTTTT
TRBV18	TRBJ1-1	13	NA	NA	CASSPSRETEAFF	TGTGCCAGCTCACCTAGCCGCGAGACTGAAGCTTTCTTT
TRBV4-2	TRBJ2-6	21	NA	NA	CASSQRQGEVGIISGANVLTF	TGTGCCAGCAGCCAACGGCAGGGTGAAGTTGGGATCATATCTGGGGCCAACGTCCTGACTTTC
TRBV24-1	TRBJ2-5	15	NA	NA	CATSYLLGSQETQYF	TGTGCCACCAGCTACCTTTTGGGGAGCCAAGAGACCCAGTACTTC
TRBV4-2	TRBJ2-2	15	TRBD2	NA	CASSQLAANTGELFF	TGTGCCAGCAGCCAACTAGCGGCGAACACCGGGGAGCTGTTTTTT
TRBV12-5	TRBJ2-5	17	TRBD1	NA	CASGLSRGTGSKETQYF	TGTGCTAGTGGTTTGTCACGGGGGACAGGGAGCAAAGAGACCCAGTACTTC
TRBV7-3	TRBJ1-5	14	NA	few	CASSVGQPGKPQHF	TGTGCCAGCAGCGTCGGACAGCCAGGGAAGCCCCAGCATTTT
TRBV5-1	TRBJ1-6	16	TRBD1	NA	CASSVLNQGANSPLHF	TGCGCCAGCAGTGTATTAAATCAGGGGGCTAATTCACCCCTCCACTTT
TRBV7-9	TRBJ2-1	18	TRBD2	once	CASGMGNIAGGYYNEQFF	TGTGCCAGCGGGATGGGGAACATAGCGGGGGGTTACTACAATGAGCAGTTCTTC
TRBV10-3	TRBJ2-7	13	TRBD1	NA	CAISSGQAYEQYF	TGTGCCATCAGCTCGGGACAGGCCTACGAGCAGTACTTC
TRBV7-8	TRBJ2-3	15	NA	NA	CASTERAQGGDTQYF	TGTGCCAGCACCGAGCGGGCGCAGGGCGGGGATACGCAGTATTTT
TRBV30	TRBJ1-1	11	NA	once	CASYRAGEAFF	TGTGCCTCCTACAGGGCTGGTGAAGCTTTCTTT
TRBV3-1/TRBV3-2	TRBJ1-2	14	TRBD1	NA	CASTLGTVNYGYTF	TGTGCCAGCACCCTCGGGACAGTCAACTATGGCTACACCTTC
TRBV19	TRBJ2-6	14	NA	NA	CASTAHSGANVLTF	TGTGCCAGTACCGCACACTCTGGGGCCAACGTCCTGACTTTC
TRBV14	TRBJ1-1	17	NA	NA	CASSQDLGTGLNTEAFF	TGTGCCAGCAGCCAAGATCTTGGAACAGGGTTGAACACTGAAGCTTTCTTT
TRBV5-1	TRBJ1-1	15	NA	NA	CASSITPGFNTEAFF	TGCGCCAGCAGCATAACGCCCGGGTTTAACACTGAAGCTTTCTTT
TRBV5-6	TRBJ1-6	13	NA	NA	CASVGQTDSPLHF	TGTGCCAGCGTCGGACAGACGGATTCACCCCTCCACTTT
TRBV7-2	TRBJ2-7	13	NA	NA	CASRSQGFGEQYF	TGTGCCAGCAGATCGCAGGGTTTTGGCGAGCAGTACTTC
TRBV5-1	TRBJ2-3	18	TRBD2	NA	CASSFRTSGGRSTDTQYF	TGCGCCAGCAGCTTTCGGACTAGCGGGGGCCGAAGCACAGATACGCAGTATTTT
TRBV19	TRBJ1-6	13	NA	NA	CASTMDSYSPLHF	TGTGCCAGTACTATGGACAGTTACTCACCCCTCCACTTT
TRBV19	TRBJ1-2	16	TRBD1	NA	CASQELGQAKNYGYTF	TGTGCCAGTCAAGAACTGGGACAGGCGAAGAACTATGGCTACACCTTC
TRBV3-1/TRBV3-2	TRBJ1-3	15	NA	NA	CASRRYGGTGNTIYF	TGTGCCAGCAGACGCTACGGGGGTACTGGAAACACCATATATTTT
TRBV6-2/TRBV6-3	TRBJ1-2	12	NA	once	CASSYSSYGYTF	TGTGCCAGCAGTTACTCGAGCTATGGCTACACCTTC
TRBV28	TRBJ2-7	13	TRBD1	NA	CASSSGQTYEQYF	TGTGCCAGCAGCTCGGGACAGACCTACGAGCAGTACTTC
TRBV6-5	TRBJ2-3	14	NA	NA	CASRDDRNTDTQYF	TGTGCCAGCAGAGACGACAGAAACACAGATACGCAGTATTTT
TRBV9	TRBJ1-2	15	NA	NA	CASSVGGEGAYGYTF	TGTGCCAGCAGCGTAGGGGGGGAAGGGGCCTATGGCTACACCTTC
TRBV2	TRBJ2-3	15	TRBD2	NA	CASSDAGGGTDTQYF	TGTGCCAGCAGTGATGCGGGAGGTGGCACAGATACGCAGTATTTT
TRBV3-1/TRBV3-2	TRBJ1-4	16	NA	NA	CASSSSPGTVNEKLFF	TGTGCCAGCAGTAGTTCTCCGGGAACAGTTAATGAAAAACTGTTTTTT
TRBV4-1	TRBJ2-1	15	NA	NA	CASSRSGGAYNEQFF	TGCGCCAGCAGCCGCAGCGGTGGGGCCTACAATGAGCAGTTCTTC
TRBV11-2	TRBJ2-7	15	TRBD1	NA	CASSLQGVLSYEQYF	TGTGCCAGCAGCCTGCAGGGGGTTCTCTCCTACGAGCAGTACTTC
TRBV5-4	TRBJ2-5	15	TRBD1	once	CASSSTGSAGETQYF	TGTGCCAGCAGCTCGACAGGGAGCGCGGGAGAGACCCAGTACTTC
TRBV12-3/TRBV12-4	TRBJ1-3	13	NA	NA	CASTGRQGNTIYF	TGTGCCAGCACCGGACGACAGGGAAACACCATATATTTT
TRBV30	TRBJ2-2	13	TRBD1	once	CAWSVSGQGLLFF	TGTGCCTGGAGTGTATCCGGACAGGGGTTGCTGTTTTTT
TRBV27	TRBJ2-3	15	TRBD2	NA	CASASPSGGTDTQYF	TGTGCCAGCGCATCGCCTAGCGGAGGCACAGATACGCAGTATTTT
TRBV7-3	TRBJ1-4	13	NA	NA	CASSLDRDEKLFF	TGTGCCAGCAGCTTAGATCGGGATGAAAAACTGTTTTTT
TRBV19	TRBJ1-6	16	TRBD1	NA	CASRPLPGTGLPPLHF	TGTGCCAGTAGACCTCTCCCCGGGACAGGTTTACCTCCCCTCCACTTT